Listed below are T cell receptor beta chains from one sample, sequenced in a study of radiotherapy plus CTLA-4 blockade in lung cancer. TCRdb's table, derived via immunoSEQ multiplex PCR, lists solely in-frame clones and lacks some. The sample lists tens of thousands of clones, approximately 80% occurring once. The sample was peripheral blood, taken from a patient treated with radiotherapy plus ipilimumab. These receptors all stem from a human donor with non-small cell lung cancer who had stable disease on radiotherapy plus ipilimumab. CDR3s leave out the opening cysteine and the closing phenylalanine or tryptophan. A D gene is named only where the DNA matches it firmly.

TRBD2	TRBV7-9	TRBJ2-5	ASSLSGGVGETQY
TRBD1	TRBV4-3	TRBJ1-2	ASSQDATGGPYGYT
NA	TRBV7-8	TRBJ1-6	ASSSTPGSNSPLH
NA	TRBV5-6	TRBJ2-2	ASSLWERWAGELF
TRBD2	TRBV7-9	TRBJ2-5	ASSLALTSGDQETQY
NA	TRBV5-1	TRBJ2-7	ASSRAGSSYEQY
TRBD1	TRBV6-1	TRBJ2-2	ASITGTGVTGELF
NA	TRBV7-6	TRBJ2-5	ASSARPSQETQY
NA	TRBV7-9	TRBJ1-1	ASTLGGLVNTEAF
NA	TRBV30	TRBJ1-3	AWSDTGRPPGNTIY
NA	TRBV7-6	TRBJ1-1	ASSLGVGVVVDEAF
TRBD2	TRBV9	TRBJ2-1	ASSVGPSGTYNEQF
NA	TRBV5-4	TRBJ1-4	ASSLGTLATNEKLF
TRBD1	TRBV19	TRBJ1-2	ATGTGIYGYT
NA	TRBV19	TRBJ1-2	ASRETEDSFYGYT
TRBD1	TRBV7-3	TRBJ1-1	ASSSLGQGATEAF
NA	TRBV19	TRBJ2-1	ASSMLNEQF
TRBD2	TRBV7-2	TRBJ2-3	ASSLGGITDTQY
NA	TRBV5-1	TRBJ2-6	ASSSGGSGANVLT
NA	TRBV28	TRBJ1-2	ASSLSSQQGFNYGYT
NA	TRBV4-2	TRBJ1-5	ASSQEPSTTVGDQPQH
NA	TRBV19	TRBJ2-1	ASTSRGYNEQF
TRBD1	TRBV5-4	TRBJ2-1	ASSSGQGRNEQF
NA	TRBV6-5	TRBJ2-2	ASKKGDTGELF
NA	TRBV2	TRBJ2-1	ATTQRGNEQF
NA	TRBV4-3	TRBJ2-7	ASSPNTGPYEQY
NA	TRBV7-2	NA	ASLAGGLPYEQY
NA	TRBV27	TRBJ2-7	ASSFRAPLYEQY
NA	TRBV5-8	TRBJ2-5	ASSLRRTRETQY
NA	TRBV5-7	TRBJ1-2	ASSLTQRYGYT
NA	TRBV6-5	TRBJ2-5	ATLIRQTEWTQY
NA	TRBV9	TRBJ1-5	ASSQGPSNQPQH
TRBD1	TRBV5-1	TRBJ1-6	ASSLQGRGSPGSPLH
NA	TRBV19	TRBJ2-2	ASTTFRVSNTGELF
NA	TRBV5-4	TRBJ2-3	ASSLFSSFGSTDTQY